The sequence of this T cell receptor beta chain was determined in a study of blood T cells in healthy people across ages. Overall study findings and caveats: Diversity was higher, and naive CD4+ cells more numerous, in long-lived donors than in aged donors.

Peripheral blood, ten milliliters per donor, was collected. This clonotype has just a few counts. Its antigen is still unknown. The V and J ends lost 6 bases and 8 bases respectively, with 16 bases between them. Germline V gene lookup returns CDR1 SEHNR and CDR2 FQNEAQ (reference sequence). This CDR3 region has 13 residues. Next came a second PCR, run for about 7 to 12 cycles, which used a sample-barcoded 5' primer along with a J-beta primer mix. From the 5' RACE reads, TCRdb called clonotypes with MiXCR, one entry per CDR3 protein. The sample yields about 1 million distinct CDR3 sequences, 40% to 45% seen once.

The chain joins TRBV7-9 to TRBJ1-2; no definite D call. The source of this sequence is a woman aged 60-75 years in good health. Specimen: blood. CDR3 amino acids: CASRKPSLEGYTF. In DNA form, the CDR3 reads TGTGCCAGCAGAAAACCCTCCCTTGAGGGCTACACCTTC.